This T cell receptor (beta chain) is from a study of CXCR3-negative and CXCR3-positive naive CD8 T cells. Regarding this clonotype: Its antigen is not known.

The study made its TRB cDNA libraries by 5' RACE, adding UMI labels. TCRdb re-called the 5' RACE reads and gives one entry per CDR3 protein, without DNA. The sample table includes some 150,000 distinct CDR3 sequences. Study results and caveats: For CXCR3-positive naive cells, TRB CDR3s were more hydrophobic than those of CXCR3-negative naive cells.

CDR3 length: 14 amino acids. CDR1 is ENHRY and CDR2 is SYGVKD in the germline V gene. Sequencing input: naive CXCR3+ CD8+ T cells from blood. Subset given: CD45RO-CCR7+CD27+CD95- naive CD8+ T cells expressing CXCR3 (TNR3+). This sequence was found in a human donor in good health. Some clones in this sample may be carry-over from other donors' samples. The chain employs TRBV10-3 and TRBJ1-1. CDR3 residues: CAIRGGFMNTEAFF.